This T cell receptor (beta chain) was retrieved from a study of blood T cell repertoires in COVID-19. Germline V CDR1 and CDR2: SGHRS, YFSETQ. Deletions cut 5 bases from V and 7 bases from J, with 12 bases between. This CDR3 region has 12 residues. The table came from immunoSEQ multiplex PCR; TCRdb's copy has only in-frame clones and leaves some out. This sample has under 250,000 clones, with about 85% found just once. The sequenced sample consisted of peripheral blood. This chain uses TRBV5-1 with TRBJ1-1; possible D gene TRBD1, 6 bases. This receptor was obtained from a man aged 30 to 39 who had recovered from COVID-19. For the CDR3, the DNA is TGCGCCAGCAGGACTGACAGGAGTGAAGCTTTCTTT. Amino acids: CASRTDRSEAFF.